This T cell receptor (beta chain) is from a study of OX40 agonist ivuxolimab in advanced cancers. Sequencing used immunoSEQ multiplex PCR; TCRdb keeps in-frame clones, though not all of them. This table holds tens of thousands of clones, roughly 92% found once. This receptor was identified in an adult with an advanced solid tumor such as melanoma, head and neck, liver or kidney cancer. The source was CD4+ or CD8+ T cells sorted from blood, collected in a trial of the OX40 agonist ivuxolimab.

This chain's CDR3 is CAWGAENTGELFF. The CDR3 DNA follows: TGTGCCTGGGGAGCCGAAAACACCGGGGAGCTGTTTTTT. The chain recombines TRBV30 with TRBJ2-2; D is uncertain. The V gene lost 5 bases and the J gene lost 2 bases, with 9 bases spanning the gap. The germline CDR1 and CDR2 sequences are GTSNPN and SVGIG (reference sequence). The CDR3 contains 13 residues.